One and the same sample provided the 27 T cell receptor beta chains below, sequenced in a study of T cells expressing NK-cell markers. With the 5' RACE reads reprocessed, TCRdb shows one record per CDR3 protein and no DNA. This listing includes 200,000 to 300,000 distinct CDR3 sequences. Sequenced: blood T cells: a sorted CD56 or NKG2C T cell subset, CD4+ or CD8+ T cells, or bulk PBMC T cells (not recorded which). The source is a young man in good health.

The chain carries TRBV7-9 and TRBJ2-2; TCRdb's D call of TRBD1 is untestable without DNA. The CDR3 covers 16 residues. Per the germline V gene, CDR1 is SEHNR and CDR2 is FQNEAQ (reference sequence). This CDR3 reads CATTPGGRGNTGELFF.

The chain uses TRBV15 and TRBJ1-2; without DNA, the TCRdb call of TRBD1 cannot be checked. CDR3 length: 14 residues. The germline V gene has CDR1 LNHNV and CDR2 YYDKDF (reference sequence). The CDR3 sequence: CATRKGQGLAGYTF.

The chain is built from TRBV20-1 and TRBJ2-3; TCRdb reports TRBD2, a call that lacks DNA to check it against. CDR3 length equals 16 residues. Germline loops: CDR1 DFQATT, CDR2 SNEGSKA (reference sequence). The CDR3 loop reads CSATGGLALPTDTQYF.

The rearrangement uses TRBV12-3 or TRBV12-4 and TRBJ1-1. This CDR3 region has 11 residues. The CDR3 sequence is CASSLGHAAFF.

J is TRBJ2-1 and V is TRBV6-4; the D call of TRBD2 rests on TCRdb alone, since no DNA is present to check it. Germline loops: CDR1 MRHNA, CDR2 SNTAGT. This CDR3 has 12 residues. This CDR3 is CASSDGPNEQFF.

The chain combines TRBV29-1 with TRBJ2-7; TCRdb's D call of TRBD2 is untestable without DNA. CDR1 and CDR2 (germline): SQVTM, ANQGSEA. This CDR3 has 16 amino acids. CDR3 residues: CSVGTSGSTGPHEQYF.

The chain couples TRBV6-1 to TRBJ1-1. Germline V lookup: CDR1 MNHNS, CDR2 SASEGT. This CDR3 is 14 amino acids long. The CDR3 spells CASSVDGLSTEAFF.

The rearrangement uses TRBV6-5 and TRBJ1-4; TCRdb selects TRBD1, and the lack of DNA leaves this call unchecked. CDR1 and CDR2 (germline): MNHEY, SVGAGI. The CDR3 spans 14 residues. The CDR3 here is CASSSDRGDEKLFF.

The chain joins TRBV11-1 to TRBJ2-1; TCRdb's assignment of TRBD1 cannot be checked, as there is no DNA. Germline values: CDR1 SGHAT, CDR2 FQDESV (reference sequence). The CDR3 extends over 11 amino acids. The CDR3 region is CASSLGTEQFF.

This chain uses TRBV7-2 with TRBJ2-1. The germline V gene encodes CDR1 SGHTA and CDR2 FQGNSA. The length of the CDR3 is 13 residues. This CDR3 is CASSKTFYNEQFF.

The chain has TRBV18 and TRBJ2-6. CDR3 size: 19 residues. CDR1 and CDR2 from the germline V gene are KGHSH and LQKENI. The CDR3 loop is CASSGDRITAVTGANVLTF.

The CDR3 loop is CASSRGFTVNTEAFF. This sequence joins TRBV5-6 and TRBJ1-1. Germline V gene data show CDR1 as SGHDT and CDR2 as YYEEEE. The CDR3 contains 15 residues.

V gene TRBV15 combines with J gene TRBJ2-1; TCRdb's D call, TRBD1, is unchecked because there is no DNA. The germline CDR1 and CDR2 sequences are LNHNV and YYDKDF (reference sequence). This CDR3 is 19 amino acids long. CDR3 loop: CATSSRDRGLSGRAGEQFF.

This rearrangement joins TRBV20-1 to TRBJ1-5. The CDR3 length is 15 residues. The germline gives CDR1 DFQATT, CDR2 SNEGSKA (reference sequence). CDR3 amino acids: CSASEVGTLSQPQHF.

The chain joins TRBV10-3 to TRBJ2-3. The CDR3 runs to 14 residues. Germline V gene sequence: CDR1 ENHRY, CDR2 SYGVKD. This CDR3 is CAISGVGYTDTQYF.

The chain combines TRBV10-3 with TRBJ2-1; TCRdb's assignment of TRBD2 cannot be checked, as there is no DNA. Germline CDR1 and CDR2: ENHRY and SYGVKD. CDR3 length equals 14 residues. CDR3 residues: CAISRAGGNNEQFF.

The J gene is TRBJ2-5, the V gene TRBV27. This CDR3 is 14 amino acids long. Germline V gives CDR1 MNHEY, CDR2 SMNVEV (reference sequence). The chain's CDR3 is CASSPYGVVETQYF.

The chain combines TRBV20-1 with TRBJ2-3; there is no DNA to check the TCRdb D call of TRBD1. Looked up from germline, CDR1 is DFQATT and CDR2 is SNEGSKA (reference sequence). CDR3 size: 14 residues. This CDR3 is CSARGLPDTDTQYF.

The CDR3 spells CASSRRDTLYEQYF. The chain combines TRBV5-1 with TRBJ2-7; the TCRdb D gene call, TRBD1, has no DNA to confirm it. In germline, CDR1 is SGHRS, CDR2 YFSETQ. The CDR3 runs to 14 residues.

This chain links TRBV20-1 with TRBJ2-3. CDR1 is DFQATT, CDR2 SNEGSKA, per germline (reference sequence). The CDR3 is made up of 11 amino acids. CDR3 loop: CSASGTDTQYF.

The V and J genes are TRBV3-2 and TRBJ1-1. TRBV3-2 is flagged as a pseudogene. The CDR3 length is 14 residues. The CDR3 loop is CASSQATVNTEAFF.

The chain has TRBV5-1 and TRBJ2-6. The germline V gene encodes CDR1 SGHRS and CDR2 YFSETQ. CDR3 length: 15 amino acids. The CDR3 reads CASRQGPVGANVLTF.

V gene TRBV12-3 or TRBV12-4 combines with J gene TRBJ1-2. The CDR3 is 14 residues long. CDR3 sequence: CASSSDGFHYGYTF.

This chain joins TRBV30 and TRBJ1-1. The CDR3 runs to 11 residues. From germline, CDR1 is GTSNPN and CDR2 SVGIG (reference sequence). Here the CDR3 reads CAWGVLAEAFF.

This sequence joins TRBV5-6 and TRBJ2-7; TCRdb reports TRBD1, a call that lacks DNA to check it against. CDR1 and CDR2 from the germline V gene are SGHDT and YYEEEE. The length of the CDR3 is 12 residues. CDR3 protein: CASSPGVGEQYF.

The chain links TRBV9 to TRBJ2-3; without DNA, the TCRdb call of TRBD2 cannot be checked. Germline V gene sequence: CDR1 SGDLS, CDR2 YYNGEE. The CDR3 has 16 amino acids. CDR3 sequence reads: CASSAKTSARTDTQYF. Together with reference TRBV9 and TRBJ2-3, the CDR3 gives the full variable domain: DSGVTQTPKHLITATGQRVTLRCSPRSGDLSVYWYQQSLDQGLQFLIQYYNGEERAKGNILERFSAQQFPDLHSELNLSSLELGDSALYFCASSAKTSARTDTQYFGPGTRLTVL.

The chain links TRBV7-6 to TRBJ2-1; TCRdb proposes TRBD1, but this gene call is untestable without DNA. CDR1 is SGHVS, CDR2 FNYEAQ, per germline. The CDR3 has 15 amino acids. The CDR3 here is CASSLALGGGNEQFF.